This T cell receptor (beta chain) was retrieved from a study of control samples from healthy donors and cancer patients. Produced via immunoSEQ multiplex PCR; TCRdb's table is partial and in-frame only. The data contain some 410,000 clones, 80% to 95% of them singletons. The germline gives CDR1 MGHRA, CDR2 YSYEKL. The CDR3 contains 15 residues. The V end was cut by 4 bases, the J end by 6 bases, with 19 bases between. The TCR was taken from a man aged 40-55 years with head and neck cancer. The chain couples TRBV4-1 to TRBJ2-7; possible D gene TRBD2, 6 bases. The sequenced sample was PBMCs. In nucleotides, the CDR3 is TGCGCCAGCAGCCTAATAGGAGGGGCAAATTTCGAGCAGTACTTC. Protein sequence: CASSLIGGANFEQYF.